These 10 T cell receptor beta chains were sequenced from one sample in a study of blood T cell repertoires in COVID-19. TCRdb's copy holds only in-frame clones and misses some; the assay was immunoSEQ multiplex PCR. This sample carries about 190,000 clones, over 75% of them seen once, and the ten largest clones take 2.5% to 3%. The sequenced sample was peripheral blood. These receptors all stem from a woman of 80 years or more with active or convalescent COVID-19.

The V gene is TRBV4-2, the J gene TRBJ1-1; no definite D call. Per the germline V gene, CDR1 is LGHNA and CDR2 is YNFKEQ. The CDR3 spans 14 residues. Trimming shortened V by 0 bases and J by 3 bases, and 8 bases separated the two germline ends. In DNA form, the CDR3 reads TGTGCCAGCAGCCAAGAGGCCGGGGACACTGAAGCTTTCTTT. It codes for CASSQEAGDTEAFF.

The J gene is TRBJ1-2, the V gene TRBV28, with D possibly matching TRBD1 (6 bases). CDR3 length equals 15 residues. Per germline, CDR1 MDHEN and CDR2 SYDVKM. The V and J ends lost 5 bases and 5 bases respectively, with 18 bases between them. In DNA, the CDR3 is TGTGCCAGCAGTGCTAGCCCGGGGGGCAGTTATGGCTACACCTTC. This sequence encodes CASSASPGGSYGYTF.

The chain recombines TRBV4-1 with TRBJ1-4; the D gene is possibly TRBD1 (6 bases). V lost 0 bases to trimming and J lost 8 bases, with 16 bases between them. CDR3 length equals 16 residues. Germline V CDR1 and CDR2: MGHRA, YSYEKL. Here the CDR3 reads CASSQEAGTIGEKLFF. As DNA, the CDR3 is TGCGCCAGCAGCCAAGAGGCCGGGACAATCGGCGAAAAACTGTTTTTT.

The gene calls are TRBV20-1 and TRBJ1-2; no firm D call. Trimming removed 3 bases at V and 4 bases at J, with 9 bases between. This CDR3 has 12 amino acids. CDR1 is DFQATT, CDR2 SNEGSKA, per germline (reference sequence). The CDR3 loop reads CSASLQSYGYTF. The CDR3 coding sequence is TGCAGTGCTAGTTTACAGAGCTATGGCTACACCTTC.

Only a few counts were recorded for this clone. This chain links TRBV2 with TRBJ2-2; 7 nucleotides line up with TRBD1. Losses at the gene ends were 11 bases for V and 6 bases for J; bases not matched to a gene: 6. This CDR3 region has 12 residues. Germline CDR1 is SNHLY and CDR2 is FYNNEI. CDR3 loop: CAGTGVAGELFF. The CDR3 bases are TGTGCCGGTACAGGGGTCGCCGGGGAGCTGTTTTTT.

The CDR3 sequence is CASSPRVAGVTEAFF. CDR3 DNA sequence: TGTGCCAGCAGTCCCAGGGTTGCTGGGGTAACTGAAGCTTTCTTT. The rearrangement links TRBV27 to TRBJ1-1, with D perhaps matching TRBD1 (5 bases). This CDR3 is 15 amino acids long. The V end lost 5 bases, the J end lost 5 bases, and 18 bases lay between the germline ends. Germline CDR1 MNHEY, CDR2 SMNVEV (reference sequence).

V is TRBV29-1 and J is TRBJ2-3, with 9 bases fitting TRBD1. J was trimmed by 4 bases and V by 2 bases; bases with no gene match: 7. Per the germline V gene, CDR1 is SQVTM and CDR2 is ANQGSEA. The CDR3 contains 15 residues. CDR3 in amino acids: CSVELWDREPDTQYF. The DNA of the CDR3 is TGCAGCGTTGAATTGTGGGACAGGGAACCAGATACGCAGTATTTT.

This sequence joins TRBV5-5 and TRBJ1-1; D is perhaps TRBD1 (5 bases). V shed 2 bases and J shed 1 base, with 9 bases lying between them. This CDR3 contains 14 residues. Germline CDR1 is SGHKS and CDR2 is YYEKEE (reference sequence). CDR3 coding DNA: TGTGCCAGCAGCTTCGGCGGGGGGAACACTGAAGCTTTCTTT. This sequence encodes CASSFGGGNTEAFF. The full variable domain, rest sourced from reference TRBV5-5 and TRBJ1-1, is DAGVTQSPTHLIKTRGQQVTLRCSPISGHKSVSWYQQVLGQGPQFIFQYYEKEERGRGNFPDRFSARQFPNYSSELNVNALLLGDSALYLCASSFGGGNTEAFFGQGTRLTVV.

The V call is TRBV6-6, the J call TRBJ1-4; 8 bases map to TRBD1. V shed 0 bases, J shed 8 bases, and the junction held 5 bases outside the gene matches. Germline V gives CDR1 MNHNY, CDR2 SVGAGI (reference sequence). This CDR3 spans 15 amino acids. CDR3 loop: CASSYSRTGYEKLFF. DNA for the CDR3: TGTGCCAGCAGTTACTCCCGGACAGGGTACGAAAAACTGTTTTTT.

The rearrangement joins TRBV10-3 to TRBJ2-3; D possibly corresponds to TRBD1 (5 bases). Per the germline V gene, CDR1 is ENHRY and CDR2 is SYGVKD. The CDR3 runs to 13 residues. The V end lost 8 bases, the J end lost 0 bases, and 9 bases lay between the germline ends. This CDR3 is CAIQGSSTDTQYF. DNA of the CDR3: TGTGCCATCCAGGGCAGTAGCACAGATACGCAGTATTTT.